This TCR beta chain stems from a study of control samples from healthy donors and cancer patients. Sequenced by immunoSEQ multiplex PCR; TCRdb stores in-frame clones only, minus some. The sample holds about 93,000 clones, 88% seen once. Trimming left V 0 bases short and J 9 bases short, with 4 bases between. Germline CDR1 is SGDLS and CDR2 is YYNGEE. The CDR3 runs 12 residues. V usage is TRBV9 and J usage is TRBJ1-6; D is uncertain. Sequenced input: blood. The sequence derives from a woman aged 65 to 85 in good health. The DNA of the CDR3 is TGTGCCAGCAGCGTAGAGGGTTCACCCCTCCACTTT. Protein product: CASSVEGSPLHF.